This entry lists 32 T cell receptor beta chains sequenced from one sample in a study of T cells after posttransplantation cyclophosphamide. The repertoire was sequenced with immunoSEQ multiplex PCR; TCRdb's copy has only in-frame clones and lacks some. The data show tens of thousands of clones, with none appearing a single time. The sequenced material came from PBMCs. The receptors were sampled from a man in his forties in good health, CMV-negative, and a related stem cell transplant donor.

This clone was seen many times. The chain uses TRBV4-3 and TRBJ2-7; D may be TRBD1 (5 bases). V lost 5 bases to trimming and J lost 2 bases, with 7 bases between them. The CDR3 loop spans 12 amino acids. CDR1 LGHNA and CDR2 YSLEER come from the germline V gene. CDR3 bases: TGCGCCAGCAGCAAGACAGCCTACGAGCAGTACTTC. Protein product: CASSKTAYEQYF.

This clone was seen repeatedly, ten times or more. The chain employs TRBV7-6 and TRBJ2-7; 7 nucleotides agree with TRBD2. This CDR3 has 14 amino acids. Germline V CDR1 and CDR2: SGHVS, FNYEAQ. The V and J ends lost 11 bases and 2 bases, in that order; junction bases with no gene match: 12. The CDR3 DNA reads TGTGCCTGGTGTATGGGGGGGAGCCCCTACGAGCAGTACTTC. Amino acids: CAWCMGGSPYEQYF.

This clone was observed many times. V and J are TRBV18 and TRBJ1-1; the D gene is possibly TRBD1 (5 bases). Germline V gene data show CDR1 as KGHSH and CDR2 as LQKENI. The V end was cut by 2 bases, the J end by 1 base, with 8 bases between. CDR3 length: 14 amino acids. CDR3 region: CASSPGQPNTEAFF. In DNA, the CDR3 is TGTGCCAGCTCACCAGGACAACCGAACACTGAAGCTTTCTTT. Combining the CDR3 with reference TRBV18 and TRBJ1-1 gives the whole variable domain NAGVMQNPRHLVRRRGQEARLRCSPMKGHSHVYWYRQLPEEGLKFMVYLQKENIIDESGMPKERFSAEFPKEGPSILRIQQVVRGDSAAYFCASSPGQPNTEAFFGQGTRLTVV.

As regards this clone: This sample includes further DNA sequences coding for the same CDR3. The chain combines TRBV11-1 with TRBJ2-3, with D unclear. Germline V gives CDR1 SGHAT, CDR2 FQDESV (reference sequence). Trimming removed 4 bases at V and 6 bases at J, with 17 bases between. This CDR3 region has 15 residues. CDR3 DNA sequence: TGTGCCAGCAGCTCGTCCCCCCCCGCCGGGGATACGCAGTATTTT. Protein product: CASSSSPPAGDTQYF.

Ten or more counts support this clone. The gene calls are TRBV18 and TRBJ1-2; TRBD1 agrees at 8 bases. The germline V gene has CDR1 KGHSH and CDR2 LQKENI. The CDR3 sequence is 14 residues long. V was pared by 3 bases and J by 1 base, with 1 base of the junction left unmatched. CDR3 protein: CASSPGQGNYGYTF. CDR3 nucleotides: TGTGCCAGCTCACCCGGACAGGGTAACTATGGCTACACCTTC.

There are many counts of this clone. The rearrangement joins TRBV5-4 to TRBJ1-1; D is undetermined. Germline V gene data show CDR1 as SGHNT and CDR2 as YYREEE (reference sequence). This CDR3 contains 13 residues. V lost 6 bases and J lost 7, with 16 bases in between. The chain's CDR3 is CASTLESVSEAFF. The DNA of the CDR3 is TGTGCCAGCACCCTAGAGTCCGTGAGTGAAGCTTTCTTT.

This clone was observed many times. The rearrangement uses TRBV29-1 and TRBJ2-1; the match to TRBD1 covers 7 bases. The CDR3 extends over 12 amino acids. Germline assignment: CDR1 SQVTM and CDR2 ANQGSEA. Trimming at V came to 7 bases and at J to 5 bases, leaving 5 bases not matched to a gene. The CDR3 reads CSGLTGDNEQFF. In DNA, the CDR3 is TGCAGCGGTCTAACAGGGGACAATGAGCAGTTCTTC.

This clone has more than one count but fewer than ten. V gene TRBV5-6 combines with J gene TRBJ1-1, with no clear D. Germline V gene lookup returns CDR1 SGHDT and CDR2 YYEEEE. V was shortened by 2 bases and J by 1 base, with 9 bases between the two germline ends. This CDR3 contains 14 residues. The DNA for the CDR3 is TGTGCCAGCAGCTTCGCTGTAGCGAACACTGAAGCTTTCTTT. Its translation is CASSFAVANTEAFF.

For the CDR3, the DNA is TGTGCCAGCAGTGAAATCATGGGGGACAGGGAAGCTTTCTTT. Its protein product is CASSEIMGDREAFF. The chain carries TRBV6-5 and TRBJ1-1, with 8 bases that match TRBD1. V trimming: 5 bases; J trimming: 8 bases; junction bases outside the gene matches: 10. The length of the CDR3 is 14 residues. From germline, CDR1 is MNHEY and CDR2 SVGAGI.

This clone was found many times. The chain couples TRBV5-4 to TRBJ2-2; a weak D match, TRBD2 (5 bases). Germline values: CDR1 SGHNT, CDR2 YYREEE (reference sequence). The CDR3 runs to 16 residues. V was pared by 3 bases and J by 7 bases, with 19 bases between. In DNA, the CDR3 is TGTGCCAGCAGCTCCCCCGTCACGCCAGAGGGCGGGGAGCTGTTTTTT. Amino acids: CASSSPVTPEGGELFF.

This clone was seen ten or more times. The genes are TRBV30 and TRBJ1-1; the match to TRBD1 covers 7 bases. Germline CDR1 is GTSNPN and CDR2 is SVGIG (reference sequence). The ends lost 5 bases at V and 0 bases at J; junction bases unmatched: 0. The CDR3 runs 12 residues. CDR3 sequence reads: CAWGTVNTEAFF. DNA of the CDR3: TGTGCCTGGGGGACAGTGAACACTGAAGCTTTCTTT.

This clone was seen at least ten times. The chain combines TRBV7-9 with TRBJ1-1, with TRBD1 identical over 7 bases. CDR3 length: 12 amino acids. Germline V gene data show CDR1 as SEHNR and CDR2 as FQNEAQ (reference sequence). V shed 7 bases, J shed 8 bases, and the junction held 7 bases outside the gene matches. The CDR3 bases are TGTGCCAGCACCCAGGGGGGCCGAGAAGCTTTCTTT. It codes for CASTQGGREAFF.

This clone came up many times. This chain joins TRBV2 and TRBJ2-2, with a possible D match to TRBD2 (5 bases). Per the germline V gene, CDR1 is SNHLY and CDR2 is FYNNEI. With 2 bases removed from V and 4 bases from J, the gap between germline ends came to 5 bases. The CDR3 extends over 13 amino acids. The CDR3 protein is CASSETSTGELFF. As DNA, the CDR3 is TGTGCCAGCAGTGAAACTAGCACCGGGGAGCTGTTTTTT.

The sample holds many counts of this clone. The J gene is TRBJ2-3, the V gene TRBV15, with a tentative D call TRBD1 (6 bases). Germline V gene data show CDR1 as LNHNV and CDR2 as YYDKDF (reference sequence). The V end lost 2 bases, the J end lost 2 bases, and 14 bases lay between the germline ends. This CDR3 comprises 16 residues. CDR3 DNA sequence: TGTGCCACCAGCAGAAACTTCGGACAGTCCACAGATACGCAGTATTTT. Translating gives CATSRNFGQSTDTQYF. The full variable domain, completed using reference TRBV15 and TRBJ2-3, is DAMVIQNPRYQVTQFGKPVTLSCSQTLNHNVMYWYQQKSSQAPKLLFHYYDKDFNNEADTPDNFQSRRPNTSFCFLDIRSPGLGDTAMYLCATSRNFGQSTDTQYFGPGTRLTVL.

There are many counts of this clone. In DNA, the CDR3 is TGCGCCAGCAGTAGAGCGGGAGGGTACAATGAGCAGTTCTTC. This codes for CASSRAGGYNEQFF. The chain employs TRBV10-1 and TRBJ2-1; 10 bases are shared with TRBD2. This CDR3 has 14 residues. The germline CDR1 and CDR2 sequences are WNHNN and SYGVQD (reference sequence). With V trimmed by 5 bases and J by 4 bases, 2 bases remained unmatched.

This clone was recorded at least ten times. This chain joins TRBV5-1 and TRBJ2-2, with TRBD2 matching over 7 bases. CDR3 length: 17 amino acids. CDR1 is SGHRS, CDR2 YFSETQ, per germline. Losses at the gene ends were 1 base for V and 3 bases for J; bases not matched to a gene: 9. The CDR3 DNA sequence: TGCGCCAGCAGCTTGATATTTGCGGGAGCGGACACCGGGGAGCTGTTTTTT. This gives the protein CASSLIFAGADTGELFF.

This clone was seen ten or more times. This chain uses TRBV7-3 with TRBJ2-7; D is possibly TRBD2 (7 bases). The CDR3 is 16 residues long. Trimming took off 2 bases at V and 6 bases at J, with 20 bases between the two ends. The germline CDR1 and CDR2 sequences are SGHTA and FQGTGA. This CDR3 reads CASSLGGGPQGLEQYF. The DNA for the CDR3 is TGTGCCAGCAGCTTAGGGGGGGGCCCCCAGGGGCTCGAGCAGTACTTC.

This clone has more than one count but fewer than ten. One end of the junction is discordant with germline, which a read error may explain. This chain links TRBV7-9 with TRBJ2-7; 13 bases align to TRBD2. Per the germline V gene, CDR1 is SEHNR and CDR2 is FQNEAQ (reference sequence). This CDR3 is 16 amino acids long. The CDR3 region is CASSQGTSGVSYEQYF. In nucleotides, the CDR3 is TGCGCCAGCAGCCAAGGGACTAGCGGGGTCTCCTACGAGCAGTACTTC.

Many counts were recorded for this clone. V usage is TRBV5-4 and J usage is TRBJ2-7, with D possibly TRBD1 on 6 matching bases. Trimming took off 3 bases at V and 6 bases at J, with 13 bases between the two ends. The CDR3 extends over 13 amino acids. Germline CDR1 reads SGHNT; CDR2 reads YYREEE (reference sequence). The CDR3 reads CASSSIRGSEQYF. DNA of the CDR3: TGTGCCAGCAGCTCGATCAGGGGAAGCGAGCAGTACTTC. The full variable domain, with the rest looked up from reference TRBV5-4 and TRBJ2-7, is ETGVTQSPTHLIKTRGQQVTLRCSSQSGHNTVSWYQQALGQGPQFIFQYYREEENGRGNFPPRFSGLQFPNYSSELNVNALELDDSALYLCASSSIRGSEQYFGPGTRLTVT.

This clone appeared many times. This chain links TRBV9 with TRBJ1-1; D remains unclear. The CDR3 runs 14 residues. CDR1 and CDR2 from the germline V gene are SGDLS and YYNGEE. The V end lost 0 bases, the J end lost 7 bases, and 13 bases lay between the germline ends. CDR3 region: CASSVVADSVEAFF. The CDR3 DNA sequence: TGTGCCAGCAGCGTAGTGGCGGATTCCGTTGAAGCTTTCTTT. Full variable domain (remainder filled in from reference TRBV9 and TRBJ1-1): DSGVTQTPKHLITATGQRVTLRCSPRSGDLSVYWYQQSLDQGLQFLIQYYNGEERAKGNILERFSAQQFPDLHSELNLSSLELGDSALYFCASSVVADSVEAFFGQGTRLTVV.

This clone has ten or more counts. The chain uses TRBV4-2 and TRBJ2-2; D is uncertain. Germline V lookup: CDR1 LGHNA, CDR2 YNFKEQ. This CDR3 region has 14 residues. V was shortened by 0 bases and J by 3 bases, with 5 bases between the two germline ends. DNA for the CDR3: TGTGCCAGCAGCCAAGATCTCGACACCGGGGAGCTGTTTTTT. It codes for CASSQDLDTGELFF.

In its sample, this clone was seen many times. The chain links TRBV7-2 to TRBJ2-7; 9 nucleotides agree with TRBD2. The CDR3 runs to 14 residues. CDR1 is SGHTA and CDR2 is FQGNSA in the germline V gene. J was trimmed by 1 base and V by 5 bases; bases with no gene match: 3. As DNA, the CDR3 is TGTGCCAGCAGCCGGACTAGCGAGTCCTACGAGCAGTACTTC. Protein: CASSRTSESYEQYF.

In this sample, this clone turned up many times. V gene TRBV6-6 combines with J gene TRBJ2-1, with D possibly being TRBD1 (6 bases). The V gene lost 6 bases and the J gene lost 3 bases, with 12 bases spanning the gap. Germline-derived CDR1 and CDR2 are MNHNY and SVGAGI (reference sequence). The length of the CDR3 is 14 residues. The CDR3 DNA is TGTGCCAGCAGAACAGGACAGAGCTACAATGAGCAGTTCTTC. The encoded protein is CASRTGQSYNEQFF.

In its sample, this clone was seen many times. V usage is TRBV4-3 and J usage is TRBJ2-7; 7 bases are a match to TRBD2. Trimming removed 0 bases from V and 6 bases from J; junction bases left unmatched: 11. The CDR3 spans 16 residues. CDR1 is LGHNA and CDR2 is YSLEER in the germline V gene. CDR3 sequence reads: CASSQELGAGVFEQYF. CDR3 bases: TGCGCCAGCAGCCAAGAGCTCGGTGCGGGAGTTTTCGAGCAGTACTTC.

This clone was picked up a small number of times. With a much larger clone just one base away, this may be a read error. This chain connects TRBV9 to TRBJ2-5; the match to TRBD2 covers 10 bases. The last part of the DNA fits TRBJ2-7 better; the J call may be wrong. The CDR3 contains 15 residues. CDR1 and CDR2 (germline): SGDLS, YYNGEE. CDR3 coding DNA: TGTGCCAGCAGCGTAGGACTAGCGGGTACCCACGAGCAGTACTTC. Translated, it gives CASSVGLAGTHEQYF.

This clone showed up many times. V and J are TRBV11-3 and TRBJ2-2, with 8 bases matching TRBD2. Trimming took 5 bases from V and 6 from J; bases not matched to a gene: 5. The CDR3 has 14 residues. Per germline, CDR1 SGHNT and CDR2 YENEEA. DNA of the CDR3: TGTGCCAGCAGCGCCTGGCGGGAGGCCGGGGAGCTGTTTTTT. This sequence encodes CASSAWREAGELFF.

This clone came up many times. The CDR3 nucleotides are TGTGCCAGCATCGGGCTAGCGGGGCTCTCTGGGGCCAACGTCCTGACTTTC. Amino acids: CASIGLAGLSGANVLTF. The J gene is TRBJ2-6, the V gene TRBV27; 9 bases align to TRBD2. The germline V gene encodes CDR1 MNHEY and CDR2 SMNVEV (reference sequence). The CDR3 runs 17 residues. V lost 7 bases and J lost 0; bases outside the gene matches: 7. Combining the CDR3 with reference TRBV27 and TRBJ2-6 gives the whole variable domain EAQVTQNPRYLITVTGKKLTVTCSQNMNHEYMSWYRQDPGLGLRQIYYSMNVEVTDKGDVPEGYKVSRKEKRNFPLILESPSPNQTSLYFCASIGLAGLSGANVLTFGAGSRLTVL.

This clone has at least ten counts. The chain joins TRBV9 to TRBJ2-6; no firm D call. CDR1 and CDR2 from the germline V gene are SGDLS and YYNGEE. Trimming cost V 3 bases and J 2 bases, with 6 bases left between them. The CDR3 is made up of 14 amino acids. The CDR3 reads CASSDGPGANVLTF. In DNA form, the CDR3 reads TGTGCCAGCAGCGATGGGCCTGGGGCCAACGTCCTGACTTTC.

CDR3 sequence: CASRAGVGYEQYF. The DNA for the CDR3 is TGTGCCAGCAGGGCGGGAGTGGGCTACGAGCAGTACTTC. This chain uses TRBV28 with TRBJ2-5, with 7 positions matching TRBD2. The end of the DNA fits TRBJ2-7 better, so the J call may be wrong. There are 13 residues in the CDR3. Germline CDR1 MDHEN, CDR2 SYDVKM.

In its sample, this clone was seen many times. This chain joins TRBV19 and TRBJ2-3; the D gene is possibly TRBD2 (5 bases). Germline values: CDR1 LNHDA, CDR2 SQIVND (reference sequence). The CDR3 extends over 13 amino acids. Trimming cost V 5 bases and J 8 bases, with 14 bases left between them. The chain's CDR3 is CASSPSGAGTQYF. The CDR3 bases are TGTGCCAGTAGTCCCTCGGGTGCGGGTACGCAGTATTTT.

This clone was recorded many times. This rearrangement joins TRBV11-2 to TRBJ2-1, with D perhaps matching TRBD1 (5 bases). From germline, CDR1 is SGHAT and CDR2 FQNNGV. Trimming stripped 3 bases from V and 10 bases from J, with 13 bases between. There are 13 residues in the CDR3. The chain's CDR3 is CASSLGLLLEQFF. For the CDR3, the DNA is TGTGCCAGCAGCTTGGGGCTCTTGTTAGAGCAGTTCTTC. Combining the CDR3 with reference TRBV11-2 and TRBJ2-1 gives the whole variable domain EAGVAQSPRYKIIEKRQSVAFWCNPISGHATLYWYQQILGQGPKLLIQFQNNGVVDDSQLPKDRFSAERLKGVDSTLKIQPAKLEDSAVYLCASSLGLLLEQFFGPGTRLTVL.

This clone was counted at least ten times. The chain recombines TRBV28 with TRBJ1-5, with 7 bases aligning to TRBD1. The CDR3 runs 12 residues. Germline V gene data show CDR1 as MDHEN and CDR2 as SYDVKM. The J segment lost 4 bases and the V segment lost 11 bases, leaving 5 bases of the junction unmatched. The CDR3 region is CAANRGNQPQHF. CDR3 sequence (DNA): TGTGCCGCTAACAGGGGTAATCAGCCCCAGCATTTT.